These T cell receptor beta chains were read from a single sample in a study of Ad26.COV2.S vaccination and SARS-CoV-2 variants. Profiling relied on immunoSEQ multiplex PCR, and the TCRdb table lists in-frame clones only, not all of them. Altogether roughly 320,000 clones are present, about 82% being singletons, with the ten largest covering 2.1%. This specimen was peripheral blood, taken in a trial of Ad26.COV2.S vaccine versus placebo. All receptors derive from a person between 18 and 60 years old who received the Ad26.COV2.S COVID-19 vaccine or a placebo. Both conserved end residues are part of each CDR3. A D gene is named only where the DNA matches it firmly. Size values are once, few and many counts, or a class for expanded clones, and some rows have none.

cdr3_aa: CASSIAGDNYGYTF
cdr3_nt: TGTGCCAGCAGTATCGCGGGGGATAACTATGGCTACACCTTC
v_call: TRBV6-5
j_call: TRBJ1-2
clone_size: -
d_call: -

cdr3_aa: CASSWGQGSTGELFF
cdr3_nt: TGCGCCAGCAGCTGGGGACAGGGTAGCACCGGGGAGCTGTTTTTT
v_call: TRBV5-1
j_call: TRBJ2-2
clone_size: -
d_call: TRBD1

cdr3_aa: CASSDHREQGPYTEAFF
cdr3_nt: TGTGCCAGCAGCGACCACCGGGAACAGGGGCCCTACACTGAAGCTTTCTTT
v_call: TRBV7-9
j_call: TRBJ1-1
clone_size: -
d_call: TRBD1

cdr3_aa: CASSPLGAAVDLEAFF
cdr3_nt: TGTGCCAGTAGCCCCCTCGGGGCAGCGGTCGACTTAGAAGCTTTCTTT
v_call: TRBV19
j_call: TRBJ1-1
clone_size: -
d_call: -

cdr3_aa: CASSEPVRNEQFF
cdr3_nt: TGTGCCAGCAGTGAACCGGTACGAAATGAGCAGTTCTTC
v_call: TRBV25-1
j_call: TRBJ2-1
clone_size: -
d_call: -

cdr3_aa: CASSSRQVQYF
cdr3_nt: TGTGCCAGCAGTTCCAGACAGGTGCAGTACTTC
v_call: TRBV6-5
j_call: TRBJ2-7
clone_size: -
d_call: -

cdr3_aa: CASSPGGRGNQPQHF
cdr3_nt: TGTGCCAGCAGTCCGGGGGGTAGAGGCAATCAGCCCCAGCATTTT
v_call: TRBV28
j_call: TRBJ1-5
clone_size: -
d_call: -

cdr3_aa: CASSSMGGVNTEAFF
cdr3_nt: TGCGCCAGCAGCTCCATGGGCGGCGTCAACACTGAAGCTTTCTTT
v_call: TRBV5-1
j_call: TRBJ1-1
clone_size: once
d_call: -

cdr3_aa: CSAGLAGGVEQYF
cdr3_nt: TGCAGCGCTGGACTAGCGGGGGGGGTCGAGCAGTACTTC
v_call: TRBV29-1
j_call: TRBJ2-7
clone_size: -
d_call: TRBD2

cdr3_aa: CASSSTGDQETQYF
cdr3_nt: TGTGCCAGCAGCTCCACGGGGGACCAAGAGACCCAGTACTTC
v_call: TRBV13
j_call: TRBJ2-5
clone_size: -
d_call: -

cdr3_aa: CASSEWASGGTDTQYF
cdr3_nt: TGTGCCAGCAGTGAATGGGCTAGCGGGGGCACGGATACGCAGTATTTT
v_call: TRBV2
j_call: TRBJ2-3
clone_size: -
d_call: TRBD2

cdr3_aa: CASSLGYTGELFF
cdr3_nt: TGTGCCAGCAGTTTGGGGTACACCGGGGAGCTGTTTTTT
v_call: TRBV12-3/TRBV12-4
j_call: TRBJ2-2
clone_size: -
d_call: -

cdr3_aa: CASSLWFGKYSNQPQHF
cdr3_nt: TGTGCCAGCAGTTTATGGTTTGGGAAATATAGCAATCAGCCCCAGCATTTT
v_call: TRBV28
j_call: TRBJ1-5
clone_size: -
d_call: -

cdr3_aa: CASSQKIVQLNTEAFF
cdr3_nt: TGTGCCAGCAGCCAGAAGATAGTACAGTTGAACACTGAAGCTTTCTTT
v_call: TRBV4-2
j_call: TRBJ1-1
clone_size: -
d_call: -

cdr3_aa: CASSLTTGGYTGELFF
cdr3_nt: TGTGCCAGCAGTTTAACGACAGGGGGCTACACCGGGGAGCTGTTTTTT
v_call: TRBV27
j_call: TRBJ2-2
clone_size: -
d_call: TRBD1

cdr3_aa: CASRWGQGAFF
cdr3_nt: TGTGCCAGCAGATGGGGACAGGGAGCTTTCTTT
v_call: TRBV6-5
j_call: TRBJ1-1
clone_size: -
d_call: TRBD1

cdr3_aa: CATSDGGPQGVSYEQYF
cdr3_nt: TGTGCCACCAGTGATGGGGGACCTCAGGGGGTCTCCTACGAGCAGTACTTC
v_call: TRBV24-1
j_call: TRBJ2-7
clone_size: -
d_call: TRBD1

cdr3_aa: CASSSDQPQHF
cdr3_nt: TGTGCCAGCAGTTCGGATCAGCCCCAGCATTTT
v_call: TRBV12-3/TRBV12-4
j_call: TRBJ1-5
clone_size: once
d_call: -

cdr3_aa: CASRGLETQYF
cdr3_nt: TGTGCCAGCAGGGGGTTAGAGACGCAGTATTTT
v_call: TRBV28
j_call: TRBJ2-3
clone_size: -
d_call: -

cdr3_aa: CASSIIGGQYSNQPQHF
cdr3_nt: TGTGCCAGTAGTATAATTGGTGGACAGTATAGCAATCAGCCCCAGCATTTT
v_call: TRBV19
j_call: TRBJ1-5
clone_size: -
d_call: -

cdr3_aa: CAIAGAQGVEAFF
cdr3_nt: TGTGCCATCGCTGGGGCCCAGGGTGTTGAAGCTTTCTTT
v_call: TRBV10-3
j_call: TRBJ1-1
clone_size: -
d_call: -

cdr3_aa: CAILEGAVSYEQYF
cdr3_nt: TGTGCAATTCTGGAGGGGGCGGTATCCTACGAGCAGTACTTC
v_call: TRBV12-2
j_call: TRBJ2-7
clone_size: -
d_call: -

cdr3_aa: CASSQEGAGAEAFF
cdr3_nt: TGTGCCAGCAGCCAGGAGGGGGCTGGCGCTGAAGCTTTCTTT
v_call: TRBV4-2
j_call: TRBJ1-1
clone_size: -
d_call: TRBD1

cdr3_aa: CASSWRQGGSEQFF
cdr3_nt: TGTGCCAGCAGCTGGCGACAGGGCGGCAGTGAGCAGTTCTTC
v_call: TRBV13
j_call: TRBJ2-1
clone_size: -
d_call: TRBD1

cdr3_aa: CASSVNGGAEDTQYF
cdr3_nt: TGTGCCAGCAGCGTAAACGGGGGGGCGGAAGATACGCAGTATTTT
v_call: TRBV9
j_call: TRBJ2-3
clone_size: -
d_call: TRBD2

cdr3_aa: CSARQGGETQYF
cdr3_nt: TGCAGCGCCAGACAGGGCGGAGAGACCCAGTACTTC
v_call: TRBV29-1
j_call: TRBJ2-5
clone_size: -
d_call: TRBD1

cdr3_aa: CASSYHDTDLPLHF
cdr3_nt: TGTGCCAGCAGTTACCATGACACGGATTTGCCCCTCCACTTT
v_call: TRBV6-5
j_call: TRBJ1-6
clone_size: few
d_call: -

cdr3_aa: CASSVDRSYTGELFF
cdr3_nt: TGTGCCAGCAGCGTAGACCGAAGTTACACCGGGGAGCTGTTTTTT
v_call: TRBV9
j_call: TRBJ2-2
clone_size: -
d_call: -

cdr3_aa: CASSLVGREAVEDGYTF
cdr3_nt: TGCGCCAGCAGCTTGGTGGGCAGGGAGGCGGTTGAGGATGGCTACACCTTC
v_call: TRBV5-1
j_call: TRBJ1-2
clone_size: -
d_call: -

cdr3_aa: CASSLGGDTEAFF
cdr3_nt: TGTGCCAGCAGCTTAGGGGGGGACACTGAAGCTTTCTTT
v_call: TRBV7-9
j_call: TRBJ1-1
clone_size: few
d_call: -

cdr3_aa: CASSPHNYGYTF
cdr3_nt: TGTGCCAGCAGTCCCCATAACTATGGCTACACCTTC
v_call: TRBV12-3/TRBV12-4
j_call: TRBJ1-2
clone_size: few
d_call: -

cdr3_aa: CASTRGEGSTEAFF
cdr3_nt: TGTGCCAGCACCAGGGGCGAGGGTAGCACTGAAGCTTTCTTT
v_call: TRBV2
j_call: TRBJ1-1
clone_size: once
d_call: -

cdr3_aa: CASSLGLGGRTDTQYF
cdr3_nt: TGTGCCAGCAGCTTGGGGTTAGGGGGCCGCACAGATACGCAGTATTTT
v_call: TRBV7-9
j_call: TRBJ2-3
clone_size: many
d_call: TRBD1

cdr3_aa: CASSVSTGGLYEQYF
cdr3_nt: TGTGCCAGCAGCGTATCGACAGGGGGCCTCTACGAGCAGTACTTC
v_call: TRBV9
j_call: TRBJ2-7
clone_size: few
d_call: TRBD1

cdr3_aa: CASSQASGLEAFF
cdr3_nt: TGTGCCAGCAGCCAGGCTTCAGGGTTGGAAGCTTTCTTT
v_call: TRBV3-1/TRBV3-2
j_call: TRBJ1-1
clone_size: -
d_call: -